The text below deals with one T cell receptor beta chain. In the original workflow: Amplification with reference gene primers provided the estimates of nucleated cell counts. Sequencing used immunoSEQ multiplex PCR; TCRdb keeps in-frame clones, though not all of them. V, J and clone size reflect that table, while D and trimming were determined from the DNA. In the table there are some 260,000 clones, around 79% of which are singletons. The data stem from a study of blood T cell repertoires in COVID-19. Study overall: Italy, Spain and the United States were the sources of the convalescent and acute COVID-19 samples. Sources were T cells, B-cell-depleted T cells, or PBMCs; the material itself was cDNA or gDNA.

This CDR3 spans 15 amino acids. The germline V and J ends were trimmed by 2 bases and 0 bases, with 8 bases remaining between them. Per germline, CDR1 MNHEY and CDR2 SVGEGT. The rearrangement uses TRBV6-2 or TRBV6-3 and TRBJ1-5; D is ambiguous. The TCR comes from a woman at least 80 years old with acute or convalescent COVID-19. The sequencing sample was made of peripheral blood. This chain's CDR3 is CASSYPGLSNQPQHF. The CDR3 DNA reads TGTGCCAGCAGTTACCCGGGTCTTAGCAATCAGCCCCAGCATTTT.